The rows below give T cell receptor beta chains drawn from one sample of a study of T cells after yellow fever vaccination. MiXCR was run by TCRdb on the 5' RACE reads, yielding one entry per CDR3 protein. The sample has about 260,000 distinct CDR3 sequences; about 5.2% are singletons. The sample here was CD4+ T cells sorted from PBMCs, taken on the day of the yellow fever booster vaccination. The source is a man between 18 and 29 years old who received the YFV17D yellow fever vaccine. The conserved cysteine and the conserved F or W are not part of the CDR3 here.

J: TRBJ1-3
V: TRBV10-3
CDR3: AAKYGVGNTIY

J: TRBJ2-3
V: TRBV4-2
CDR3: ASSQVPRSTDTQY

J: TRBJ2-1
V: TRBV5-1
CDR3: ASSEQGDSYNEQF

J: TRBJ2-1
V: TRBV20-1
CDR3: SASERGTEQF

J: TRBJ2-5
V: TRBV12-3/TRBV12-4
CDR3: ASSTPGLRQETQY

J: TRBJ1-3
V: TRBV4-1
CDR3: ASSLDRGRGNTIY

J: TRBJ2-7
V: TRBV5-6
CDR3: ASSLNRLAGDSEQY

J: TRBJ1-1
V: TRBV7-8
CDR3: ASSLAGGLNTEAF

J: TRBJ2-3
V: TRBV7-8
CDR3: ASSLGGSLDTQY

J: TRBJ2-2
V: TRBV7-2
CDR3: ASSPRSGARNTGELF

J: TRBJ2-3
V: TRBV9
CDR3: ASSVVAGGRTDTQY

J: TRBJ2-7
V: TRBV5-1
CDR3: ASSLASGGSYEQY

J: TRBJ1-2
V: TRBV5-1
CDR3: ASSLGAGSYGYT

J: TRBJ2-3
V: TRBV5-1
CDR3: ASSLARPWADTQY

J: TRBJ2-3
V: TRBV10-1
CDR3: ASSDWDRGADTQY

J: TRBJ2-3
V: TRBV5-1
CDR3: ASSLDGRGSDTQY

J: TRBJ2-7
V: TRBV19
CDR3: ASSIGRGGEQY

J: TRBJ2-3
V: TRBV29-1
CDR3: SVEGSDRTDTQY

J: TRBJ2-3
V: TRBV29-1
CDR3: SVRTRLADTQY

J: TRBJ1-6
V: TRBV6-5
CDR3: ASSYQGHQNSPLH

J: TRBJ2-3
V: TRBV3-1
CDR3: ASSHPPGTPTTATDTQY